Listed below are T cell receptor beta chains from one sample, sequenced in a study of blood T cell repertoires in COVID-19. Some clones are missing from TCRdb's copy, which holds only in-frame ones; the method was immunoSEQ multiplex PCR. This table has around 78,000 clones, approximately 88% appearing once. What was sequenced was peripheral blood. These receptors all stem from a human donor in a cohort sampled during active COVID-19. The CDR3 runs from the conserved cysteine through the conserved F or W. The D gene is left open where the match is weak. For some rows the clone size is stated as once, few or many, or as a class when expanded; others skip it.

d_gene	v_gene	abundance	j_gene	CDR3nt	CDR3aa
TRBD1	TRBV6-5	once	TRBJ2-7	TGTGCCAGTGGGTTGTCGGGACAGGGTTTGTACGAGCAGTACTTC	CASGLSGQGLYEQYF
TRBD2	TRBV5-1	.	TRBJ2-5	TGCGCCAGCTCCCTTGGGACTAGCGGCTTAGGGACCCAGTACTTC	CASSLGTSGLGTQYF
TRBD2	TRBV11-1	.	TRBJ2-7	TGTGCCAGCAGCTTATTTGGACTAGTAGTGGAGCAGTACTTC	CASSLFGLVVEQYF
TRBD2	TRBV9	.	TRBJ2-1	TGTGCCAGCAGCGGGGGAATTACTAGCGGGATAAACAATGAGCAGTTCTTC	CASSGGITSGINNEQFF
.	TRBV18	.	TRBJ1-6	TGTGCCAGCTCACCATTCGAGGGGGTTTCACCCCTCCACTTT	CASSPFEGVSPLHF
TRBD2	TRBV4-2	.	TRBJ2-5	TGTGCCAGCAGCCAAGAGACGGGACTAGCGGGGGGGGGTCAAGAGACCCAGTACTTC	CASSQETGLAGGGQETQYF
.	TRBV27	.	TRBJ1-1	TGTGCCAGCAGTTTAGCGGGGGGGGGTGACACTGAAGCTTTCTTT	CASSLAGGGDTEAFF
TRBD2	TRBV2	.	TRBJ2-1	TGTGCCAGCGCGGGAGCGGGAGTATCGTACAATGAGCAGTTCTTC	CASAGAGVSYNEQFF
.	TRBV19	.	TRBJ1-4	TGTGCCAGCCGGACTGCAACTAATGAAAAACTGTTTTTT	CASRTATNEKLFF
.	TRBV23-1	.	TRBJ2-1	TGCGCCAGCAGTCTGGCGGAAGAGCAGTTCTTC	CASSLAEEQFF
TRBD2	TRBV7-7	.	TRBJ2-2	TGTGCTAGCAGCTCGGCTAGCGGGAGGGCCTCTGGGGAGCTGTTTTTT	CASSSASGRASGELFF
TRBD1	TRBV6-2/TRBV6-3	.	TRBJ2-1	TGTGCCAGCAGTTACCGGTCCGGGGACAGGGAGTACAATGAGCAGTTCTTC	CASSYRSGDREYNEQFF